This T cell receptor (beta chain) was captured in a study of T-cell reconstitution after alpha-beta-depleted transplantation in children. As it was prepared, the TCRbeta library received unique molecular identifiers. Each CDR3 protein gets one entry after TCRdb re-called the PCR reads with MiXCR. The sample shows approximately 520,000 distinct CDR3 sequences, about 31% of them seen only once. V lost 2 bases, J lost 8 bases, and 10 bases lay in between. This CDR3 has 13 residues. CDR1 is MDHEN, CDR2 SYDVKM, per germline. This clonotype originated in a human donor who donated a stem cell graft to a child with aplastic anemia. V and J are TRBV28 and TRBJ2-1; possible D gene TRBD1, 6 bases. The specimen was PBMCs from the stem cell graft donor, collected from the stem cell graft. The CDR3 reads CASSLGGRHEQFF. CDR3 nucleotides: TGTGCCAGCAGTTTAGGGGGCAGGCATGAGCAGTTCTTC.